Presented here are 25 T cell receptor beta chains from one specimen sequenced in a study of T cell repertoires in aging, cancer and after chemotherapy. A mixed TRB-A/B primer pool amplified rearranged TRB by multiplex touch-down PCR. Via MiXCR, TCRdb re-called the multiplex PCR reads, giving one row per CDR3 protein. The sample carries about 2,000 distinct CDR3 sequences, 25% recorded once. Amplification of TCR beta used genomic DNA extracted from peripheral blood. Sequenced: blood. These receptor sequences come from a human donor with a solid tumor.

V usage is TRBV25-1 and J usage is TRBJ1-4, with 9 bases fitting TRBD1. This CDR3 contains 13 residues. The J segment lost 8 bases and the V segment lost 7 bases, leaving 5 bases of the junction unmatched. Per the germline V gene, CDR1 is MGHDK and CDR2 is SYGVNS. The CDR3 region has the DNA TGTGCCAGCACACAGGGGGCGGAGGAAAAACTGTTTTTT. Its protein is CASTQGAEEKLFF.

About this clonotype itself: Given a much more abundant clone one base away, this may be a read error. CDR3 loop: CACSTNRVYGYTF. The CDR3 DNA sequence: TGTGCCTGTAGCACTAACAGGGTTTATGGCTACACCTTC. V usage is TRBV30 and J usage is TRBJ1-2, with a tentative D call TRBD1 (6 bases). This CDR3 region has 13 residues. V was clipped by 6 bases and J by 5 bases, with 16 bases between them. Germline lookup yields CDR1 GTSNPN and CDR2 SVGIG (reference sequence).

This clonotype has more than one count but fewer than ten. The gene calls are TRBV7-3 and TRBJ1-1; 9 bases agree with TRBD1. V shed 5 bases, J shed 4 bases, and the junction held 5 bases outside the gene matches. The CDR3 sequence is 14 residues long. The germline gives CDR1 SGHTA, CDR2 FQGTGA. The CDR3 protein is CASSTGQGSTEAFF. The DNA of the CDR3 is TGTGCCAGCAGCACCGGACAGGGGAGCACTGAAGCTTTCTTT.

The chain uses TRBV4-2 and TRBJ2-5, with D maybe TRBD2 (6 bases). V lost 0 bases, J lost 1 base, and 12 bases lay in between. Germline loops: CDR1 LGHNA, CDR2 YNFKEQ. CDR3 length: 16 amino acids. The CDR3 spells CASSQDWGGIQETQYF. CDR3 DNA sequence: TGTGCCAGCAGCCAAGATTGGGGCGGGATCCAAGAGACCCAGTACTTC.

The gene calls are TRBV28 and TRBJ1-5; 9 positions match TRBD1. V trimming: 6 bases; J trimming: 4 bases; junction bases outside the gene matches: 7. This CDR3 is 15 amino acids long. CDR1 is MDHEN and CDR2 is SYDVKM in the germline V gene. CDR3 coding DNA: TGTGCCAGCAGAAAGACAGGGGGGGCAAATCAGCCCCAGCATTTT. Its translation is CASRKTGGANQPQHF.

The chain links TRBV2 to TRBJ1-1, with D possibly being TRBD1 (6 bases). V dropped 2 bases and J dropped 9 bases, with 16 bases sitting between them. This CDR3 spans 14 amino acids. From germline, CDR1 is SNHLY and CDR2 FYNNEI. The CDR3 region has the DNA TGTGCCAGCAGTGAACAGGGGATTAAGACTAAAGCTTTCTTT. As protein: CASSEQGIKTKAFF.

There are a few counts of this clonotype. This chain links TRBV7-3 with TRBJ2-7; possible D gene TRBD1, 6 bases. The CDR3 runs to 14 residues. Trimming pared 1 base from V and 4 bases from J, leaving 11 bases between. CDR1 and CDR2 from the germline V gene are SGHTA and FQGTGA. The CDR3 bases are TGTGCCAGCAGCTTAATTCGGACAGCATACGAGCAGTACTTC. Protein product: CASSLIRTAYEQYF.

This clonotype was counted only a few times. This chain joins TRBV28 and TRBJ2-2; D call uncertain. V was cut by 8 bases and J by 1 base, with 11 bases left in between. The CDR3 is 14 residues long. CDR1 and CDR2 (germline): MDHEN, SYDVKM. CDR3 residues: CASHEAQNTGELFF. The CDR3 coding sequence is TGTGCCAGCCACGAGGCCCAGAACACCGGGGAGCTGTTTTTT.

This clonotype is classed as medium-sized. The chain has TRBV11-2 and TRBJ2-7; the D is unclear. The CDR3 consists of 11 residues. Trimming shortened V by 1 base and J by 2 bases, and 0 bases separated the two germline ends. CDR1 and CDR2 (germline): SGHAT, FQNNGV. The DNA of the CDR3 is TGTGCCAGCAGCTTAGCCTACGAGCAGTACTTC. It is translated as CASSLAYEQYF.

V gene TRBV20-1 combines with J gene TRBJ2-7; 12 bases line up with TRBD1. Germline assignment: CDR1 DFQATT and CDR2 SNEGSKA (reference sequence). J lost 6 bases, V lost 1 base, and 4 bases had no gene match. The CDR3 is 14 amino acids. The CDR3 loop is CSARAGTGGFEQYF. CDR3 in DNA: TGCAGTGCTAGAGCCGGGACAGGGGGCTTCGAGCAGTACTTC.

V usage is TRBV12-3 or TRBV12-4 and J usage is TRBJ1-3; D uncertain. Deletions cut 8 bases from V and 4 bases from J, with 9 bases between. The CDR3 contains 12 residues. CDR3 in amino acids: CASGRRGNTIYF. The CDR3 nucleotides read TGTGCCAGCGGACGCAGGGGAAACACCATATATTTT.

This clonotype is categorized as medium-sized (0.01 to 0.1%). V usage is TRBV12-3 or TRBV12-4 and J usage is TRBJ2-2; D uncertain. V was trimmed by 1 base and J by 4 bases, leaving 7 bases between them. The CDR3 consists of 14 residues. The CDR3 region has the DNA TGTGCCAGCAGTTTAGAGGGTAGCACCGGGGAGCTGTTTTTT. Its protein product is CASSLEGSTGELFF.

The chain combines TRBV27 with TRBJ1-5, with unresolved D. Trimming pared 5 bases from V and 3 bases from J, leaving 14 bases between. This CDR3 has 15 amino acids. The germline CDR1 and CDR2 sequences are MNHEY and SMNVEV (reference sequence). The CDR3 here is CASSPETGFNQPQHF. CDR3 in DNA: TGTGCCAGCAGTCCTGAAACCGGGTTCAATCAGCCCCAGCATTTT.

V gene TRBV28 combines with J gene TRBJ2-3; tentative D call: TRBD2 (6 bases). V was pared by 3 bases and J by 2 bases, with 12 bases between. The V gene's germline CDR1 is MDHEN and CDR2 SYDVKM. CDR3 length: 15 amino acids. Written as DNA, the CDR3 is TGTGCCAGCAGTTTGTATGGCGGGGCCACAGATACGCAGTATTTT. It translates to CASSLYGGATDTQYF.

Worth noting for this clonotype: Since a much larger clone is just one base distant, this may be a read error. The chain uses TRBV19 and TRBJ2-7; D is ambiguous. This CDR3 spans 15 amino acids. Looked up from germline, CDR1 is LNHDA and CDR2 is SQIVND (reference sequence). V was clipped by 7 bases and J by 2 bases, with 18 bases between them. CDR3 region: CASTPRTGGAYEQYF. The DNA of the CDR3 is TGTGCCAGTACCCCACGGACGGGCGGAGCCTACGAGCAGTACTTC.

This clonotype was seen only a few times. The V gene is TRBV5-6, the J gene TRBJ2-7, with TRBD1 as a possible D gene (5 bases). Germline V gene sequence: CDR1 SGHDT, CDR2 YYEEEE. This CDR3 comprises 15 residues. Trimming stripped 0 bases from V and 2 bases from J, with 12 bases between. For the CDR3, the DNA is TGTGCCAGCAGCTTGGGAAGGGGCAGGGCCTACGAGCAGTACTTC. It is translated as CASSLGRGRAYEQYF.

On this clonotype itself: A single base separates this from a much larger clone, so it may be a read error. The chain recombines TRBV7-3 with TRBJ2-1; 13 bases are a match to TRBD2. Germline V gene data show CDR1 as SGHTA and CDR2 as FQGTGA. With V trimmed by 5 bases and J by 9 bases, 7 bases remained unmatched. The CDR3 contains 15 residues. The DNA of the CDR3 is TGTGCCAGCAGCCAACTAGCGGGAGGGTTGCGTGAGCAGTTCTTC. Protein product: CASSQLAGGLREQFF.

This chain uses TRBV11-2 with TRBJ2-1; 10 bases are shared with TRBD2. This CDR3 contains 15 residues. Per the germline V gene, CDR1 is SGHAT and CDR2 is FQNNGV. J gave up 6 bases and V 4 bases, and 6 bases lay outside the gene matches. CDR3 DNA sequence: TGTGCCAGCAGCTCCGAGCGGGGGGGAGTCAATGAGCAGTTCTTC. It specifies CASSSERGGVNEQFF.

The chain combines TRBV20-1 with TRBJ2-2, with 10 bases identical to TRBD2. The ends lost 1 base at V and 4 bases at J; junction bases unmatched: 6. CDR1 is DFQATT and CDR2 is SNEGSKA in the germline V gene (reference sequence). This CDR3 is built from 16 residues. The CDR3 here is CSARVGASGSTGELFF. The CDR3 region has the DNA TGCAGTGCTAGAGTAGGGGCTAGCGGGAGCACCGGGGAGCTGTTTTTT.

This clonotype turned up a few times. The chain combines TRBV5-4 with TRBJ2-4, with D possibly being TRBD1 (7 bases). Germline CDR1 reads SGHNT; CDR2 reads YYREEE (reference sequence). Trimming cost V 3 bases and J 3 bases, with 10 bases left between them. The length of the CDR3 is 14 residues. The CDR3 region is CASSSQGGKNIQYF. The CDR3 DNA follows: TGTGCCAGCAGCTCTCAGGGGGGCAAAAACATTCAGTACTTC. Based on the CDR3 plus reference TRBV5-4 and TRBJ2-4, the full variable domain is ETGVTQSPTHLIKTRGQQVTLRCSSQSGHNTVSWYQQALGQGPQFIFQYYREEENGRGNFPPRFSGLQFPNYSSELNVNALELDDSALYLCASSSQGGKNIQYFGAGTRLSVL.

The chain employs TRBV10-3 and TRBJ2-3, with D perhaps assigned TRBD1 or TRBD2 (5 bases each). Germline CDR1 and CDR2: ENHRY and SYGVKD. This CDR3 has 12 amino acids. Trimming cost V 11 bases and J 5 bases, with 14 bases left between them. The CDR3 bases are TGTGCCTCAAGGGGTCGGGGAGATACGCAGTATTTT. As protein: CASRGRGDTQYF.

The J gene is TRBJ2-7, the V gene TRBV28; TRBD1 aligns across 7 bases. This CDR3 has 15 residues. Germline assignment: CDR1 MDHEN and CDR2 SYDVKM. V shed 3 bases and J 0 bases; nucleotides not matched to a gene: 5. The CDR3 nucleotides are TGTGCCAGCAGTTTGGGGGACAGCAGCTCCTACGAGCAGTACTTC. It is translated as CASSLGDSSSYEQYF.

V gene TRBV4-1 combines with J gene TRBJ2-1; 8 bases are shared with TRBD2. The J segment lost 4 bases and the V segment lost 11 bases, leaving 13 bases of the junction unmatched. There are 15 residues in the CDR3. CDR1 is MGHRA, CDR2 YSYEKL, per germline. The CDR3 protein is CAGSRAGGLYNEQFF. The CDR3, as DNA: TGCGCCGGGAGCAGGGCGGGGGGCCTATACAATGAGCAGTTCTTC.

This clonotype has a handful of counts. This chain uses TRBV25-1 with TRBJ1-1; D not resolved. V was shortened by 3 bases and J by 0 bases, with 11 bases between the two germline ends. CDR3 size: 15 residues. Germline V lookup: CDR1 MGHDK, CDR2 SYGVNS. Here the CDR3 DNA reads TGTGCCAGCAGTGAGTCGGCCAGCATGAACACTGAAGCTTTCTTT. Amino acid sequence: CASSESASMNTEAFF.

This clonotype counts as medium-sized (0.01 to 0.1%). The chain couples TRBV19 to TRBJ2-7, with 9 bases matching TRBD2. Germline CDR1 is LNHDA and CDR2 is SQIVND (reference sequence). CDR3 length: 14 residues. J gave up 2 bases and V 7 bases, and 6 bases lay outside the gene matches. CDR3 in amino acids: CASNDGGRAYEQYF. The CDR3 nucleotides are TGTGCCAGTAATGATGGCGGGAGGGCCTACGAGCAGTACTTC. The variable domain in full, completed from reference TRBV19 and TRBJ2-7, reads DGGITQSPKYLFRKEGQNVTLSCEQNLNHDAMYWYRQDPGQGLRLIYYSQIVNDFQKGDIAEGYSVSREKKESFPLTVTSAQKNPTAFYLCASNDGGRAYEQYFGPGTRLTVT.